Sequencing of this T cell receptor beta chain was carried out in a study of pediatric ulcerative colitis. Study outcomes and limitations: This repertoire reflects total lymphocytes rather than subpopulations like regulatory T cells. Blood-derived T cells may be present in rectal pinch biopsies. Compared with controls, ulcerative colitis showed greater blood-rectum clone sharing.

Libraries were prepared by immunoSEQ multiplex PCR; TCRdb keeps only in-frame clonotypes and omits some of them. The sample lists about 36,000 clones; 55% to 85% were seen once. Worth noting for this clone: The antigen is unknown.

One to two pinch biopsies were taken from the rectum during colonoscopy. There are 15 residues in the CDR3. Germline lookup yields CDR1 MNHNS and CDR2 SASEGT. The ends were cut back, 3 bases at V and 4 bases at J, with 12 bases in the middle. The TCR comes from a boy between 5 and 17 years old with moderate ulcerative colitis. Sequenced material: gut tissue. The chain couples TRBV6-1 to TRBJ1-4; possible D gene TRBD1, 6 bases. The chain's CDR3 is CASSDRGWGNEKLFF. The CDR3, as DNA: TGTGCCAGCAGTGATAGGGGGTGGGGTAATGAAAAACTGTTTTTT.